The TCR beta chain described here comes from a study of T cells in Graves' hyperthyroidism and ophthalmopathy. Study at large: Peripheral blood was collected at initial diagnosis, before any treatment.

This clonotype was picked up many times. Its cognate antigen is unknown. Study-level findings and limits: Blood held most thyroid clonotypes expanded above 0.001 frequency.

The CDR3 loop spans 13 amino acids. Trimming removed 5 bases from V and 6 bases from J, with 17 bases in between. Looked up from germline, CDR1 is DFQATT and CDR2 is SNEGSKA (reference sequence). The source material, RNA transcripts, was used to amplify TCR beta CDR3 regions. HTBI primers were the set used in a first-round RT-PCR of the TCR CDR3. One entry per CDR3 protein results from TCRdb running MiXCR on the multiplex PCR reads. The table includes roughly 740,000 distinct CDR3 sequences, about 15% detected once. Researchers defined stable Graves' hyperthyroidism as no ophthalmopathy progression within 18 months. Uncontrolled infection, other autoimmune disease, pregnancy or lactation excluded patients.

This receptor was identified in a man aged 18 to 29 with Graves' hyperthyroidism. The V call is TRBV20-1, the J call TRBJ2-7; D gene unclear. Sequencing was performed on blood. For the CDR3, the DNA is TGCAGTGCTCGTGGACCCTATACTCGCGAGCAGTACTTC. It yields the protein CSARGPYTREQYF.